Presented here are 25 T cell receptor beta chains from one specimen sequenced in a study of chemoradiotherapy in HPV16-positive cancers. Assay used: immunoSEQ multiplex PCR; TCRdb lists only in-frame clones, some missing. The sample has some 28,000 clones, approximately 80% seen once. The sequencing here drew on blood, taken from a patient who underwent chemoradiotherapy. The receptors derive from a human donor with HPV-associated anogenital cancer.

This sequence joins TRBV7-3 and TRBJ2-7, with D maybe TRBD1 (5 bases). The germline V and J ends were trimmed by 3 bases and 9 bases, with 21 bases remaining between them. Germline assignment: CDR1 SGHTA and CDR2 FQGTGA. CDR3 size: 15 residues. Here the CDR3 reads CASSFLLEQDPGQYV. Here the CDR3 DNA reads TGTGCCAGCAGCTTTTTGTTAGAACAGGACCCAGGGCAGTACGTC.

The genes are TRBV14 and TRBJ1-1; maybe TRBD1 (5 bases). The germline V gene encodes CDR1 SGHDN and CDR2 FVKESK. V was shortened by 3 bases and J by 6 bases, with 17 bases between the two germline ends. The CDR3 sequence is 15 residues long. CDR3 sequence: CASSQGRWDGAEAFF. DNA for the CDR3: TGTGCCAGCAGCCAGGGGAGGTGGGACGGGGCTGAAGCTTTCTTT.

The V call is TRBV27, the J call TRBJ1-1; 9 positions match TRBD1. CDR3 length equals 16 residues. CDR1 is MNHEY and CDR2 is SMNVEV in the germline V gene (reference sequence). Trimming cost V 4 bases and J 4 bases; bases outside gene matches: 10. This CDR3 is CASSYGTGRGLTEAFF. The DNA of the CDR3 is TGTGCCAGCAGTTATGGGACAGGGCGGGGTCTCACTGAAGCTTTCTTT.

A few counts support this clone. The chain combines TRBV29-1 with TRBJ1-5; perhaps TRBD1 as D (6 bases). Trimming shortened V by 4 bases and J by 4 bases, and 11 bases separated the two germline ends. CDR3 length: 13 residues. Germline V gives CDR1 SQVTM, CDR2 ANQGSEA. CDR3 region: CSVARGGNQPQHF. The CDR3 DNA follows: TGCAGCGTTGCCAGGGGTGGTAATCAGCCCCAGCATTTT.

The chain joins TRBV4-1 to TRBJ2-1, with D perhaps TRBD1 (5 bases). The CDR3 contains 16 residues. The ends were cut back, 1 base at V and 0 bases at J, with 10 bases in the middle. The germline V gene has CDR1 MGHRA and CDR2 YSYEKL. The CDR3 is CASSQVYRTSYNEQFF. In DNA, the CDR3 is TGCGCCAGCAGCCAAGTATACAGGACCTCCTACAATGAGCAGTTCTTC.

The gene calls are TRBV5-4 and TRBJ2-1, with TRBD2 matching over 10 bases. Germline CDR1 and CDR2: SGHNT and YYREEE (reference sequence). The CDR3 spans 16 residues. V lost 1 base and J lost 6; bases outside the gene matches: 7. CDR3 region: CASSLILAGLPNEQFF. Here the CDR3 DNA reads TGTGCCAGCAGCTTGATACTAGCGGGGCTCCCCAATGAGCAGTTCTTC.

The chain has TRBV7-2 and TRBJ2-2; 11 nucleotides line up with TRBD2. Germline V CDR1 and CDR2: SGHTA, FQGNSA. With V trimmed by 10 bases and J by 3 bases, 4 bases remained unmatched. This CDR3 has 14 residues. CDR3 protein: CAIPSGGYTGELFF. The CDR3 nucleotides are TGTGCCATTCCTAGCGGGGGGTACACCGGGGAGCTGTTTTTT.

The chain uses TRBV27 and TRBJ2-3; 9 bases align to TRBD1. Germline CDR1 reads MNHEY; CDR2 reads SMNVEV (reference sequence). The CDR3 consists of 17 residues. J was trimmed by 4 bases and V by 2 bases; bases with no gene match: 10. CDR3 region: CASSLSTGGIKPDTQYF. The CDR3 nucleotides are TGTGCCAGCAGTTTAAGTACAGGGGGCATAAAACCAGATACGCAGTATTTT.

V gene TRBV4-1 combines with J gene TRBJ2-1; no clear D. Germline V lookup: CDR1 MGHRA, CDR2 YSYEKL. The CDR3 is made up of 16 amino acids. The germline V and J ends were trimmed by 2 bases and 0 bases, with 11 bases remaining between them. CDR3 nucleotides: TGCGCCAGCAGCCAACCAACAGAGAGCTCCTACAATGAGCAGTTCTTC. Translation gives CASSQPTESSYNEQFF.

The gene calls are TRBV2 and TRBJ2-7, with 7 bases matching TRBD2. The germline gives CDR1 SNHLY, CDR2 FYNNEI. Losses at the gene ends were 7 bases for V and 4 bases for J; bases not matched to a gene: 7. The CDR3 consists of 13 residues. The CDR3 bases are TGTGCCAGCATGCCACTAGCGCGGTACGAGCAGTACTTC. Translated: CASMPLARYEQYF.

The rearrangement joins TRBV18 to TRBJ2-3; the D is unclear. This CDR3 comprises 19 residues. Looked up from germline, CDR1 is KGHSH and CDR2 is LQKENI. Trimming stripped 2 bases from V and 0 bases from J, with 21 bases between. CDR3: CASSPTPAKDATSTDTQYF. The CDR3 region has the DNA TGTGCCAGCTCACCAACTCCGGCCAAGGACGCGACTAGCACAGATACGCAGTATTTT.

The CDR3 loop is CASSFRQVTEAFF. The CDR3 DNA reads as TGTGCCAGCAGCTTCCGACAGGTCACTGAAGCTTTCTTT. The gene calls are TRBV7-9 and TRBJ1-1, with D tentatively TRBD1 (6 bases). The V gene's germline CDR1 is SEHNR and CDR2 FQNEAQ (reference sequence). Trimming shortened V by 3 bases and J by 4 bases, and 9 bases separated the two germline ends. The CDR3 extends over 13 amino acids.

V gene TRBV5-6 combines with J gene TRBJ1-6; TRBD1 matches 7 bases. The CDR3 contains 17 residues. Germline trimming cut 4 bases from V and 9 bases from J; bases unmatched to any gene: 16. The germline V gene encodes CDR1 SGHDT and CDR2 YYEEEE. The CDR3 here is CASSTYYRQGVISPLHF. In nucleotides, the CDR3 is TGTGCCAGCAGCACCTATTACCGACAGGGAGTAATTTCACCCCTCCACTTT.

The chain carries TRBV19 and TRBJ2-1; TRBD2 agrees at 10 bases. V gave up 6 bases and J gave up 8 bases; unmatched junction bases: 7. Germline CDR1 reads LNHDA; CDR2 reads SQIVND (reference sequence). This CDR3 is built from 14 residues. CDR3 amino acids: CASRPGLASYEQFF. CDR3 nucleotide sequence: TGTGCCAGTAGGCCGGGACTAGCGTCCTATGAGCAGTTCTTC.

The V call is TRBV5-1, the J call TRBJ1-2; 7 nucleotides agree with TRBD1. This CDR3 is built from 13 residues. J lost 8 bases, V lost 0 bases, and 4 bases had no gene match. Germline loops: CDR1 SGHRS, CDR2 YFSETQ. In DNA, the CDR3 is TGCGCCAGCAGCTTGGAACAGGGGAACGGCTACACCTTC. It codes for CASSLEQGNGYTF. Supplemented by reference TRBV5-1 and TRBJ1-2, the full variable domain reads KAGVTQTPRYLIKTRGQQVTLSCSPISGHRSVSWYQQTPGQGLQFLFEYFSETQRNKGNFPGRFSGRQFSNSRSEMNVSTLELGDSALYLCASSLEQGNGYTFGSGTRLTVV.

The J gene is TRBJ2-7, the V gene TRBV25-1, with D tentatively TRBD1 (6 bases). This CDR3 comprises 15 residues. Germline V gene data show CDR1 as MGHDK and CDR2 as SYGVNS. V lost 3 bases and J 2 bases, leaving 14 bases between the germline ends. The DNA of the CDR3 is TGTGCCAGCAGTGACCTTGACAGGAGACCCTACGAGCAGTACTTC. Translating it yields CASSDLDRRPYEQYF.

The chain uses TRBV7-2 and TRBJ2-5; no clear D gene. V was trimmed by 4 bases and J by 3 bases, leaving 9 bases between them. Germline V gene lookup returns CDR1 SGHTA and CDR2 FQGNSA. This CDR3 contains 13 residues. This chain's CDR3 is CASSSKQKETQYF. The DNA of the CDR3 is TGTGCCAGCAGCTCCAAACAAAAAGAGACCCAGTACTTC.

The chain links TRBV5-1 to TRBJ1-2, with no clear D. Germline lookup yields CDR1 SGHRS and CDR2 YFSETQ. V was cut by 1 base and J by 6 bases, with 10 bases left in between. The CDR3 totals 13 residues. For the CDR3, the DNA is TGCGCCAGCAGCTTGACCCCCGCGAATGGCTACACCTTC. Encoded protein: CASSLTPANGYTF. Combining the CDR3 with reference TRBV5-1 and TRBJ1-2 gives the whole variable domain KAGVTQTPRYLIKTRGQQVTLSCSPISGHRSVSWYQQTPGQGLQFLFEYFSETQRNKGNFPGRFSGRQFSNSRSEMNVSTLELGDSALYLCASSLTPANGYTFGSGTRLTVV.

The V gene is TRBV9, the J gene TRBJ1-2, with D possibly TRBD1 on 6 matching bases. In germline, CDR1 is SGDLS, CDR2 YYNGEE. The CDR3 covers 14 residues. The ends were cut back, 4 bases at V and 4 bases at J, with 14 bases in the middle. The CDR3: CASSLTGIGYGYTF. DNA of the CDR3: TGTGCCAGCAGCTTAACAGGGATTGGCTATGGCTACACCTTC.

This clone was seen more than once but under ten times. This specimen includes other DNA sequences encoding the same CDR3. The chain employs TRBV5-5 and TRBJ1-5; weak D call: TRBD1 (5 bases). Germline CDR1 SGHKS, CDR2 YYEKEE (reference sequence). Trimming cost V 1 base and J 2 bases, with 7 bases left between them. The CDR3 extends over 14 amino acids. The CDR3 DNA sequence: TGTGCCAGCAGCTTGCGGGACGGCAATCAGCCCCAGCATTTT. This translates into CASSLRDGNQPQHF.

The chain recombines TRBV28 with TRBJ2-3; D is uncertain. There are 14 residues in the CDR3. Germline V lookup: CDR1 MDHEN, CDR2 SYDVKM. The V end lost 3 bases, the J end lost 1 base, and 8 bases lay between the germline ends. CDR3 loop: CASSLVSGTDTQYF. CDR3 DNA: TGTGCCAGCAGTTTGGTGAGCGGCACAGATACGCAGTATTTT.

CDR3 sequence (DNA): TGTGCCAGCAGCTTCGGGGGGAGAAACTACAATGAGCAGTTCTTC. The encoded protein is CASSFGGRNYNEQFF. The chain uses TRBV11-2 and TRBJ2-1; TRBD2 agrees at 7 bases. J gave up 3 bases and V 3 bases, and 5 bases lay outside the gene matches. Germline V CDR1 and CDR2: SGHAT, FQNNGV. CDR3 length: 15 amino acids.

The V gene is TRBV30, the J gene TRBJ1-5, with 8 positions matching TRBD1. V lost 2 bases to trimming and J lost 0 bases; unmatched junction nucleotides: 12. The CDR3 sequence is 18 residues long. The germline CDR1 and CDR2 sequences are GTSNPN and SVGIG (reference sequence). As DNA, the CDR3 is TGTGCCTGGAGTCAATATGGACAGGGAACTTATAGCAATCAGCCCCAGCATTTT. It encodes CAWSQYGQGTYSNQPQHF.

The chain carries TRBV6-5 and TRBJ1-6; 9 nucleotides match TRBD1. V shed 6 bases and J 6 bases; nucleotides not matched to a gene: 6. This CDR3 has 15 amino acids. Germline loops: CDR1 MNHEY, CDR2 SVGAGI. The CDR3 nucleotides are TGTGCCAGCAGCCCTGGGACAGGGATTAATTCACCCCTCCACTTT. This translates into CASSPGTGINSPLHF.

This chain uses TRBV9 with TRBJ2-3; the D is unclear. Trimming cost V 0 bases and J 0 bases, with 8 bases left between them. The germline gives CDR1 SGDLS, CDR2 YYNGEE. The CDR3 spans 15 residues. CDR3 loop: CASSVDYWSTDTQYF. In DNA form, the CDR3 reads TGTGCCAGCAGCGTAGATTACTGGAGCACAGATACGCAGTATTTT.